This note documents a single T cell receptor (beta chain) sequence. This clonotype showed up many times. Its cognate antigen has yet to be identified. Base qualities are missing; no much larger clone stands one base away. This specimen belongs to a study of T cells after yellow fever vaccination (dated by TCRdb to between 2018 and 2021). With respect to the entire study: The SMART-Seq v4 Ultra Low Input RNA kit was used to prepare libraries from fractions with low cell numbers. To follow T-cell clones before and after both primary and booster YFV17D yellow fever vaccination, bulk TCR alpha and beta repertoires underwent longitudinal sequencing. Two healthy male donors, one aged 18 to 30 and one aged 30 to 40 years, were included in the cohort. Blood was drawn at multiple timepoints before and after primary and secondary immunization, with bulk PBMC replicates and cell subsets isolated.

Per the publication, the treatment or condition label means: live attenuated yellow fever vaccine strain. At each blood-draw timepoint, two biological replicates of bulk PBMCs were obtained. PBMCs were isolated from peripheral blood using a standard Ficoll-Paque protocol. TriZol was used to extract RNA from bulk PBMCs, CD4 and CD8 fractions, and dextramer-positive and dextramer-negative fractions. The research as a whole found: The secondary T-cell response was weaker than the primary response but faster, peaking on day 5 instead of day 15. The study included only two donors, which limits how far the findings can be generalized. Computational filtering was required because FACS-sorted repertoires could contain abundant contaminating clonotypes from the bulk population. Most clones expanded after primary vaccination (96% of CD4 and 88% of CD8) were re-detected after the booster, suggesting that broad memory maintenance occurred. A small share of clonotypes occurred in both CD4 and CD8 compartments, likely arising from convergent recombination.

Reading from cysteine to phenylalanine, the CDR3 counts 14 amino acids. The DNA shown is the 42-base CDR3, in frame from base 1. The germline V gene encodes CDR1 SEHNR and CDR2 FQNEAQ (reference sequence). The trim is 1 base for V and 2 bases for J, with a gap of 8 bases between the germline ends. TCR cDNA was synthesized by 5'RACE template switching, which introduced a universal primer site and unique molecular identifiers. cDNA synthesis was primed from both the TCR alpha and TCR beta constant segments. Library amplification involved two PCR steps, and the second step added sample barcodes and sequencing adapters. Sequencing of libraries was performed on Illumina HiSeq 2500 (2x100 bp) or NovaSeq (2x150 bp). Concerning the study's data processing: MIGEC was used to demultiplex reads and collapse the reads into UMI consensus sequences, and MiXCR was used for V(D)J alignment. Vaccine-responding clonotypes were defined with edgeR using replicate PBMC samples, requiring FDR below 0.01 and a log2 fold change above 5 up to day 15. CD4 or CD8 identity was assigned to each bulk clonotype according to whether the clonotype was present at higher abundance in the sequenced CD4 repertoire or the sequenced CD8 repertoire. The raw public data were reprocessed by TCRdb itself: fastp quality trimming at Q25, MiXCR clonotype calling, in-frame beta chains only. Entries are consolidated by CDR3 protein sequence, retaining the most common genes and DNA. The V and J calls here are based on TCRdb, not the publication. The sample contains about 340,000 distinct CDR3 sequences, approximately 9% of them found a single time. Jointly, the top ten make up approximately 19% of the sample.

This receptor chain uses TRBV7-9 and TRBJ2-5; 5 matching bases give a weak D call of TRBD1. This clonotype was obtained from a man aged 18 to 29 who received the YFV17D yellow fever vaccine. The source material was PBMCs, sampled on the day of the first yellow fever vaccination. This receptor carries the CDR3 CASSLVSGQETQYF. The DNA is TGTGCCAGCAGCTTAGTATCAGGGCAAGAGACCCAGTACTTC.